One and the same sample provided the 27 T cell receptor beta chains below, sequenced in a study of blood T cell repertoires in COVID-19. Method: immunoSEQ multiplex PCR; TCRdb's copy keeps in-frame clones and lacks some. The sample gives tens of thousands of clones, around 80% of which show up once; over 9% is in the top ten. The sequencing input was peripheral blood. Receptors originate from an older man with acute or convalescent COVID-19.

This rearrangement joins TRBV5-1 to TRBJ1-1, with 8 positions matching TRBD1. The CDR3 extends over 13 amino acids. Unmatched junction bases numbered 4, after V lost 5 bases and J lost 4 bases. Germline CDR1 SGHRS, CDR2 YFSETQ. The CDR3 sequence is CASSTGGITEAFF. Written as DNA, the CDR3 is TGCGCCAGCAGTACAGGGGGTATCACTGAAGCTTTCTTT.

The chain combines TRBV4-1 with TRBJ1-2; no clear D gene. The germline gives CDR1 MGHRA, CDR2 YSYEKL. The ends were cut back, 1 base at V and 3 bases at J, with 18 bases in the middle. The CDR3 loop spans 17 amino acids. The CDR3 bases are TGCGCCAGCAGCCAAGTGGCGGGGAGGCGGCGCGACTATGGCTACACCTTC. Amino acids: CASSQVAGRRRDYGYTF.

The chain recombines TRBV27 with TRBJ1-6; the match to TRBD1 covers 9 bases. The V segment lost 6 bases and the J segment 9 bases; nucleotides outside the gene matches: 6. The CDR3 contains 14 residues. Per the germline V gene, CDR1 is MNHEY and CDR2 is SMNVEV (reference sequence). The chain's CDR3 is CASSPGQGLSPLHF. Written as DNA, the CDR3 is TGTGCCAGCAGCCCGGGACAGGGTCTTTCACCCCTCCACTTT.

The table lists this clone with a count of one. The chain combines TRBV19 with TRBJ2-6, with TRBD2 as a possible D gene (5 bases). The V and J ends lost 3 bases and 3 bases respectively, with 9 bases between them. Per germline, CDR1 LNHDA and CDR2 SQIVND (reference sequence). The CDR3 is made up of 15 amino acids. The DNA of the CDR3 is TGTGCCAGTAGTATGAGAGGGCGTGGGGCCAACGTCCTGACTTTC. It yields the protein CASSMRGRGANVLTF.

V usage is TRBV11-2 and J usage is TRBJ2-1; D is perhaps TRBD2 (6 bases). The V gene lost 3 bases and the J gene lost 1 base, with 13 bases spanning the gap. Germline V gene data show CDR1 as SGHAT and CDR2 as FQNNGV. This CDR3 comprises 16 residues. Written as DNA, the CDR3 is TGTGCCAGCAGCTTTAGGAGGGGTCAATCCTACAATGAGCAGTTCTTC. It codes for CASSFRRGQSYNEQFF.

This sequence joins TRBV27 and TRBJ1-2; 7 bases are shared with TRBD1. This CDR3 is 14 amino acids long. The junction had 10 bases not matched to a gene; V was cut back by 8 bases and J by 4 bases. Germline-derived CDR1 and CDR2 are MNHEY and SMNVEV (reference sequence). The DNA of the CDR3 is TGTGCCAGCTCCTGGAAGGGGGCTGGCTATGGCTACACCTTC. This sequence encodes CASSWKGAGYGYTF.

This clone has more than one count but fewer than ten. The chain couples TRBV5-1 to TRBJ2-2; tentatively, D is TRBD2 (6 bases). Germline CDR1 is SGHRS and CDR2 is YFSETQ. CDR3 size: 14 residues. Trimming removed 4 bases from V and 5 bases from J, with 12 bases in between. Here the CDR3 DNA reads TGCGCCAGCAGCCGGGACGGACTAACCGGGGAGCTGTTTTTT. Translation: CASSRDGLTGELFF. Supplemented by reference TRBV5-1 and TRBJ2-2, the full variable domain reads KAGVTQTPRYLIKTRGQQVTLSCSPISGHRSVSWYQQTPGQGLQFLFEYFSETQRNKGNFPGRFSGRQFSNSRSEMNVSTLELGDSALYLCASSRDGLTGELFFGEGSRLTVL.

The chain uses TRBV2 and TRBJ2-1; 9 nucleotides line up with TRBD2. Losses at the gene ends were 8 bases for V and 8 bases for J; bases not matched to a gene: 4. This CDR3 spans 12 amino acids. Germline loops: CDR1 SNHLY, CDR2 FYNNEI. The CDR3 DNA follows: TGTGCCAGCTCTAGCGGGGAAGATGAGCAGTTCTTC. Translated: CASSSGEDEQFF.

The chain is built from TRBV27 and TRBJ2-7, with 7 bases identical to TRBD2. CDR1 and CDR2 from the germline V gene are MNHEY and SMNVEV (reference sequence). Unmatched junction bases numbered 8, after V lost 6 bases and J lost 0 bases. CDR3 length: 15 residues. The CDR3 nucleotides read TGTGCCAGCAGAGGGCGGCGGGGGAGCTCCTACGAGCAGTACGTC. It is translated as CASRGRRGSSYEQYV.

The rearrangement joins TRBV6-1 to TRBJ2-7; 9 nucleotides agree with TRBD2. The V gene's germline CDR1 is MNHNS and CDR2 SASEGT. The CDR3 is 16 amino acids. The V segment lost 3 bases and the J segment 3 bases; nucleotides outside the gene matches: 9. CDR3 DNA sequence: TGTGCCAGCAGTGATTGGGGTCTAGCGGGGAACTACGAGCAGTACGTC. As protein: CASSDWGLAGNYEQYV.

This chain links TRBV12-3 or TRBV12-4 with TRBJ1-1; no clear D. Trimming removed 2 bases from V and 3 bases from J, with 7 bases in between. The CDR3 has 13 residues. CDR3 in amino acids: CASSLSSYTEAFF. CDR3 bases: TGTGCCAGCAGTTTAAGTAGTTACACTGAAGCTTTCTTT.

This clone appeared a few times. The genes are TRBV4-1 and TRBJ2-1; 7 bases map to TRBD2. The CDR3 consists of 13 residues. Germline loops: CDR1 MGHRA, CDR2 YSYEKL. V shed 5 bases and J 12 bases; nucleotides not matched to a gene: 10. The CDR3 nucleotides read TGCGCCAGCAGCAACCCAGCGGGACCTGCGCAGTTCTTC. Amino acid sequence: CASSNPAGPAQFF.

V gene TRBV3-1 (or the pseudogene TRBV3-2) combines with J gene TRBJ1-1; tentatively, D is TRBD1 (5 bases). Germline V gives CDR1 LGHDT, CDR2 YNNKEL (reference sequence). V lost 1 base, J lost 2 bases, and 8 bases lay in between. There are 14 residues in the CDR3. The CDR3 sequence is CASSQGGPNTEAFF. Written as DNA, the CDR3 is TGTGCCAGCAGCCAAGGGGGCCCAAACACTGAAGCTTTCTTT.

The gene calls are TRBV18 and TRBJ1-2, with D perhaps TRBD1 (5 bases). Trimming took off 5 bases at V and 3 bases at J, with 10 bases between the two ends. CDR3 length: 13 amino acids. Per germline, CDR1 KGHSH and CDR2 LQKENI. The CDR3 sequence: CASSKGLDYGYTF. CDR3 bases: TGTGCCAGCTCAAAGGGGCTCGACTATGGCTACACCTTC.

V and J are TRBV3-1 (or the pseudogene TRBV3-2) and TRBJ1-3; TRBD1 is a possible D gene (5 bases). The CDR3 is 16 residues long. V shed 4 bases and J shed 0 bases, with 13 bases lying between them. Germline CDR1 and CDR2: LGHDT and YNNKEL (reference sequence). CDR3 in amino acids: CASSPYAGDSGNTIYF. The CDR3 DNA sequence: TGTGCCAGCAGCCCTTATGCGGGGGACTCTGGAAACACCATATATTTT.

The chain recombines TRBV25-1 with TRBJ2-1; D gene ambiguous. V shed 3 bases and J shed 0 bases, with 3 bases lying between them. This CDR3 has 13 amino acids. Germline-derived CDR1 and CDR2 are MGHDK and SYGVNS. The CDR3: CASSDISYNEQFF. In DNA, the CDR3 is TGTGCCAGCAGTGATATCTCCTACAATGAGCAGTTCTTC. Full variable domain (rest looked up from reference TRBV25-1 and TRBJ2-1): EADIYQTPRYLVIGTGKKITLECSQTMGHDKMYWYQQDPGMELHLIHYSYGVNSTEKGDLSSESTVSRIRTEHFPLTLESARPSHTSQYLCASSDISYNEQFFGPGTRLTVL.

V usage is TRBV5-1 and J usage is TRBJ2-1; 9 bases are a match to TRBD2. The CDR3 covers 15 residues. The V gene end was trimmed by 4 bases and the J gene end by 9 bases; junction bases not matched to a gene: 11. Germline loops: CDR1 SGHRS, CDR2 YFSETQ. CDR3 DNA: TGCGCCAGCAGCAACATTGGCGGGGGGGCGGTTGAGCAGTTCTTC. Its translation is CASSNIGGGAVEQFF. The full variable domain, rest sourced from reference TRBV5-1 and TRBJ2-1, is KAGVTQTPRYLIKTRGQQVTLSCSPISGHRSVSWYQQTPGQGLQFLFEYFSETQRNKGNFPGRFSGRQFSNSRSEMNVSTLELGDSALYLCASSNIGGGAVEQFFGPGTRLTVL.

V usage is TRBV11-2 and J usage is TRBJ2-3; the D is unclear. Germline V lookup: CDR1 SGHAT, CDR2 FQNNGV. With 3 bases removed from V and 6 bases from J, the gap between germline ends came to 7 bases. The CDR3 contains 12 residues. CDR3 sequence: CASSFRGDTQYF. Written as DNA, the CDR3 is TGTGCCAGCAGCTTCCGTGGCGATACGCAGTATTTT.

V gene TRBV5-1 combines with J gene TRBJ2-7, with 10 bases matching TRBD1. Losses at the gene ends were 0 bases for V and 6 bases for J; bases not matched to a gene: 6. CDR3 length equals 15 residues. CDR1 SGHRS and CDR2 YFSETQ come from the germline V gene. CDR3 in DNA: TGCGCCAGCAGCTTGGTGGGGACAGGGGCCGGCGAGCAGTACTTC. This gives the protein CASSLVGTGAGEQYF.

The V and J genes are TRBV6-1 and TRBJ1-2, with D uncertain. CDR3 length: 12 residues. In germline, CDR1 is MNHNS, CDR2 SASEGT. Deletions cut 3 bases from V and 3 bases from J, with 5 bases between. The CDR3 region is CASSDIDYGYTF. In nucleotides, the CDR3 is TGTGCCAGCAGTGATATAGACTATGGCTACACCTTC.

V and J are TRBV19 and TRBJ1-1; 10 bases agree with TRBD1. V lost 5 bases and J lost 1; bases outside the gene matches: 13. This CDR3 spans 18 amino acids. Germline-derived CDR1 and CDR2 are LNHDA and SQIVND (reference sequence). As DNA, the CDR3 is TGTGCCAGTAGTTCGGGACAGGGGCTGGGGAGGTCGAACACTGAAGCTTTCTTT. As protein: CASSSGQGLGRSNTEAFF.

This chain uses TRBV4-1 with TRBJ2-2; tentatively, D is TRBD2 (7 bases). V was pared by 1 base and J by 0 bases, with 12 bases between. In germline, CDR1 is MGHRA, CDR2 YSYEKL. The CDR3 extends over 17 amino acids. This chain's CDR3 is CASSQVWGGANTGELFF. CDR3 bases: TGCGCCAGCAGCCAAGTGTGGGGGGGCGCGAACACCGGGGAGCTGTTTTTT.

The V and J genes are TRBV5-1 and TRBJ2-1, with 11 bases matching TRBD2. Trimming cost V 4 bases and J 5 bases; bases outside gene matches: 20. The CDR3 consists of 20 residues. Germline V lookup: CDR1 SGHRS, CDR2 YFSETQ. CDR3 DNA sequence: TGCGCCAGCAGCAATCCGACTTCGGCTAGCGGGGGGACCAAACACAATGAGCAGTTCTTC. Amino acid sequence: CASSNPTSASGGTKHNEQFF.

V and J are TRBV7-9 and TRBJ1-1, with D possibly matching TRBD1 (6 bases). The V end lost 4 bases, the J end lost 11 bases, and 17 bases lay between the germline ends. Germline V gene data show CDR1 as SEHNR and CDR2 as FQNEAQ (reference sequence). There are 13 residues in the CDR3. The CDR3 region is CASSSMGASTAFF. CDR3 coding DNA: TGTGCCAGCAGCTCTATGGGGGCGTCAACGGCTTTCTTT.

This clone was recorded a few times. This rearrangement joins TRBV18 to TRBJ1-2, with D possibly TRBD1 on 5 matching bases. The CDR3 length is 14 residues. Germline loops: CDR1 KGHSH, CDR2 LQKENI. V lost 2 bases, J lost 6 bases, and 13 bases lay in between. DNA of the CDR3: TGTGCCAGCTCACCAGGGCAGGGAGGAGATGGCTACACCTTC. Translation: CASSPGQGGDGYTF.

This chain's CDR3 is CASSTTGGGTDTQYF. CDR3 bases: TGTGCCAGCAGCACGACAGGGGGAGGCACAGATACGCAGTATTTT. V gene TRBV3-1 (or the pseudogene TRBV3-2) combines with J gene TRBJ2-3, with 9 bases that match TRBD1. The CDR3 is made up of 15 amino acids. From germline, CDR1 is LGHDT and CDR2 YNNKEL (reference sequence). The J segment lost 1 base and the V segment lost 5 bases, leaving 4 bases of the junction unmatched.

The CDR3: CASSFTSSGANVLTF. CDR3 nucleotides: TGTGCCAGCAGCTTCACCAGCTCTGGGGCCAACGTCCTGACTTTC. The J gene is TRBJ2-6, the V gene TRBV7-9; D is unresolved. CDR1 SEHNR and CDR2 FQNEAQ come from the germline V gene (reference sequence). The CDR3 is 15 residues long. Trimming took 3 bases from V and 0 from J, leaving 6 bases between them.